These 20 T cell receptor beta chains were all obtained from the same sample, sequenced in a study of technical replicates of blood from a few donors. TCRdb keeps only in-frame clones here, not all; method: immunoSEQ multiplex PCR. The sample includes approximately 99,000 clones, roughly 96% of them seen just once. Sequencing was performed on T cells isolated from PBMCs. These receptor sequences come from a human donor in good health.

The chain recombines TRBV4-1 with TRBJ1-1; 7 positions match TRBD1. The CDR3 covers 17 residues. Germline values: CDR1 MGHRA, CDR2 YSYEKL. V lost 4 bases and J lost 3; bases outside the gene matches: 14. CDR3 nucleotide sequence: TGCGCCAGCAGCCCCGGACTAAGGGGGCGGGCTGACACTGAAGCTTTCTTT. This codes for CASSPGLRGRADTEAFF.

This clone was detected only once. The chain recombines TRBV30 with TRBJ2-1; D is perhaps TRBD1 (5 bases). V was pared by 6 bases and J by 5 bases, with 17 bases between. The length of the CDR3 is 14 residues. From germline, CDR1 is GTSNPN and CDR2 SVGIG (reference sequence). The DNA of the CDR3 is TGTGCCTGTCCTAGGGGTAGAAAGAACAATGAGCAGTTCTTC. Its translation: CACPRGRKNNEQFF.

The V gene is TRBV5-6, the J gene TRBJ1-2, with D tentatively TRBD1 (6 bases). V lost 1 base, J lost 4 bases, and 11 bases lay in between. The CDR3 has 14 residues. Germline V CDR1 and CDR2: SGHDT, YYEEEE. The CDR3 protein is CASSLTGKIYGYTF. DNA of the CDR3: TGTGCCAGCAGCTTGACAGGGAAGATCTATGGCTACACCTTC.

The genes are TRBV19 and TRBJ1-1; no definite D call. Germline loops: CDR1 LNHDA, CDR2 SQIVND (reference sequence). The CDR3 has 13 residues. V shed 5 bases and J shed 7 bases, with 14 bases lying between them. The CDR3 here is CASSAFPGDEAFF. CDR3 nucleotide sequence: TGTGCCAGTAGTGCGTTCCCGGGTGATGAAGCTTTCTTT.

V is TRBV11-2 and J is TRBJ2-5; D not certain. This CDR3 is 15 amino acids long. The V gene's germline CDR1 is SGHAT and CDR2 FQNNGV. The V gene lost 1 base and the J gene lost 3 bases, with 12 bases spanning the gap. CDR3 DNA: TGTGCCAGCAGCTTAGCGGTAACAGTAGAAGAGACCCAGTACTTC. Amino acid sequence: CASSLAVTVEETQYF.

The chain recombines TRBV13 with TRBJ1-1; 8 nucleotides line up with TRBD1. There are 15 residues in the CDR3. Germline CDR1 reads PRHDT; CDR2 reads FYEKMQ (reference sequence). The junction had 7 bases not matched to a gene; V was cut back by 5 bases and J by 2 bases. The CDR3, as DNA: TGTGCCAGCAGCCTAAACAGGGGGGTTAACACTGAAGCTTTCTTT. It yields the protein CASSLNRGVNTEAFF. The variable domain in full, completed from reference TRBV13 and TRBJ1-1, reads AAGVIQSPRHLIKEKRETATLKCYPIPRHDTVYWYQQGPGQDPQFLISFYEKMQSDKGSIPDRFSAQQFSDYHSELNMSSLELGDSALYFCASSLNRGVNTEAFFGQGTRLTVV.

This chain links TRBV7-7 with TRBJ2-1, with D maybe TRBD2 (5 bases). Germline V gene sequence: CDR1 SSHAT, CDR2 FNYEAQ (reference sequence). The germline V and J ends were trimmed by 0 bases and 6 bases, with 12 bases remaining between them. The CDR3 runs to 15 residues. The CDR3 coding sequence is TGTGCCAGCAGCTTAGCTGTCGGGAAGGGCAATGAGCAGTTCTTC. As protein: CASSLAVGKGNEQFF.

This chain uses TRBV5-1 with TRBJ2-7, with 14 bases lining up with TRBD2. Germline trimming cut 4 bases from V and 3 bases from J; bases unmatched to any gene: 3. Germline V gene data show CDR1 as SGHRS and CDR2 as YFSETQ. There are 15 residues in the CDR3. Here the CDR3 reads CASSEGLAGGYEQYF. The CDR3 DNA reads TGCGCCAGCAGCGAAGGACTAGCGGGAGGCTACGAGCAGTACTTC.

In DNA, the CDR3 is TGCGCCAGCAGCTTGCCTTCTAGCCACAATGAGCAGTTCTTC. Translating gives CASSLPSSHNEQFF. This chain joins TRBV5-1 and TRBJ2-1, with a weak D call TRBD2 (5 bases). V lost 1 base and J 5 bases, leaving 10 bases between the germline ends. This CDR3 comprises 14 residues. In germline, CDR1 is SGHRS, CDR2 YFSETQ. Looking up the rest from reference TRBV5-1 and TRBJ2-1 gives the full variable domain: KAGVTQTPRYLIKTRGQQVTLSCSPISGHRSVSWYQQTPGQGLQFLFEYFSETQRNKGNFPGRFSGRQFSNSRSEMNVSTLELGDSALYLCASSLPSSHNEQFFGPGTRLTVL.

The rearrangement joins TRBV15 to TRBJ2-7, with D possibly TRBD2 on 5 matching bases. The V and J ends lost 6 bases and 5 bases respectively, with 8 bases between them. Per germline, CDR1 LNHNV and CDR2 YYDKDF (reference sequence). This CDR3 has 11 residues. As DNA, the CDR3 is TGTGCCACCAGAGAGGGTAACGAGCAGTACTTC. It encodes CATREGNEQYF.

The rearrangement uses TRBV29-1 and TRBJ2-5, with TRBD2 matching over 7 bases. J gave up 3 bases and V 6 bases, and 19 bases lay outside the gene matches. This CDR3 is built from 17 residues. Per germline, CDR1 SQVTM and CDR2 ANQGSEA. CDR3 DNA sequence: TGCAGCGTAGGTATACCGGGTGATCTGGCGGGAGAAGAGACCCAGTACTTC. The encoded protein is CSVGIPGDLAGEETQYF.

The chain links TRBV5-1 to TRBJ2-3; 7 bases map to TRBD1. This CDR3 contains 15 residues. The germline CDR1 and CDR2 sequences are SGHRS and YFSETQ. J gave up 6 bases and V 1 base, and 8 bases lay outside the gene matches. The CDR3 coding sequence is TGCGCCAGCAGCTTGTCTCGACAGGGTGGGGATACGCAGTATTTT. Its translation: CASSLSRQGGDTQYF.

The CDR3 DNA follows: TGTGCCAGCAGTGTTAATTCCGGGACAGGGAATGAAAAACTGTTTTTT. The encoded protein is CASSVNSGTGNEKLFF. The genes are TRBV6-1 and TRBJ1-4; 9 bases are shared with TRBD1. The CDR3 extends over 16 amino acids. The germline gives CDR1 MNHNS, CDR2 SASEGT. V was clipped by 4 bases and J by 5 bases; unmatched bases: 8.

The chain is built from TRBV28 and TRBJ1-5, with D possibly being TRBD1 (6 bases). CDR1 and CDR2 (germline): MDHEN, SYDVKM. V lost 7 bases and J 2 bases, leaving 12 bases between the germline ends. The CDR3 loop spans 14 amino acids. The CDR3 nucleotides are TGTGCCAGCAAGGGAGCAGGGGGCAATCAGCCCCAGCATTTT. Translated, it gives CASKGAGGNQPQHF.

The rearrangement joins TRBV6-6 to TRBJ2-7, with D possibly TRBD1 on 5 matching bases. The CDR3 covers 16 residues. V was cut by 2 bases and J by 2 bases, with 16 bases left in between. Germline assignment: CDR1 MNHNY and CDR2 SVGAGI (reference sequence). CDR3 amino acids: CASSYGVTVDTYEQYF. DNA for the CDR3: TGTGCCAGCAGTTACGGTGTGACAGTCGATACCTACGAGCAGTACTTC.

The chain is built from TRBV27 and TRBJ2-7; 11 nucleotides match TRBD2. V lost 8 bases to trimming and J lost 6 bases; unmatched junction nucleotides: 15. Germline-derived CDR1 and CDR2 are MNHEY and SMNVEV (reference sequence). The CDR3 has 16 amino acids. CDR3 sequence: CASSTGRGSGRGEQYF. CDR3 nucleotide sequence: TGTGCCAGCTCAACCGGACGCGGTAGCGGGAGGGGCGAGCAGTACTTC.

V usage is TRBV6-5 and J usage is TRBJ1-4; D unclear. The CDR3 totals 13 residues. V was clipped by 5 bases and J by 5 bases, with 9 bases between them. CDR1 MNHEY and CDR2 SVGAGI come from the germline V gene. CDR3 in DNA: TGTGCCAGCAGTACCAATCTAAATGAAAAACTGTTTTTT. Amino acid sequence: CASSTNLNEKLFF.

V and J are TRBV6-1 and TRBJ2-1; the D gene is possibly TRBD1 (5 bases). The CDR3 is 14 amino acids. V lost 4 bases and J lost 5, with 12 bases in between. The V gene's germline CDR1 is MNHNS and CDR2 SASEGT. CDR3 in DNA: TGTGCCAGCAGTGGAAGGACAAATGACAATGAGCAGTTCTTC. Translating it yields CASSGRTNDNEQFF.

This clone was seen a single time. The chain links TRBV7-6 to TRBJ2-3; a possible D gene is TRBD2 (5 bases). This CDR3 has 16 residues. Trimming took off 7 bases at V and 4 bases at J, with 21 bases between the two ends. Germline lookup yields CDR1 SGHVS and CDR2 FNYEAQ. CDR3 residues: CASNEAGHPGPDTQYF. The CDR3 DNA sequence: TGTGCCAGCAACGAGGCGGGCCACCCCGGTCCAGATACGCAGTATTTT.

The J gene is TRBJ2-1, the V gene TRBV14; tentative D call: TRBD2 (6 bases). CDR1 and CDR2 from the germline V gene are SGHDN and FVKESK. The CDR3 is 14 amino acids. Deletions cut 4 bases from V and 3 bases from J, with 10 bases between. In DNA, the CDR3 is TGTGCCAGCAGCCCGACTAGAAGCTACAATGAGCAGTTCTTC. It specifies CASSPTRSYNEQFF.